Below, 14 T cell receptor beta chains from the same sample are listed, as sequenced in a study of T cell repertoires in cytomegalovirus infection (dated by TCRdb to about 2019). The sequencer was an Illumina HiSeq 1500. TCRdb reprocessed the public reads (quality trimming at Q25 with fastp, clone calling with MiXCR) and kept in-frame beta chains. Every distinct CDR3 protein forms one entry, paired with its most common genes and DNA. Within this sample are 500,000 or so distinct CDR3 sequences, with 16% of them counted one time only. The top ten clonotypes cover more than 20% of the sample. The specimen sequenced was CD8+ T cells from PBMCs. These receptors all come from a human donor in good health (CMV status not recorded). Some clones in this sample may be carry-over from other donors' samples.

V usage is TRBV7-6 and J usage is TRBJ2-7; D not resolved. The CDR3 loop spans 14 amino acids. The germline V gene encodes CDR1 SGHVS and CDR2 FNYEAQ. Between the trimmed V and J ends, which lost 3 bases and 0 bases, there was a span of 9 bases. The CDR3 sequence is CASSLSEFSYEQYF. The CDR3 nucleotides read TGTGCCAGCAGCTTGTCTGAGTTCTCCTACGAGCAGTACTTC.

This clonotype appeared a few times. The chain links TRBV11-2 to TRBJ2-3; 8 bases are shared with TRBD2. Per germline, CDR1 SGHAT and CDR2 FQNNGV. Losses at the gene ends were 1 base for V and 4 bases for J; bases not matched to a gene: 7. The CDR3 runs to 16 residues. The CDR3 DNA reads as TGTGCCAGCAGCTTAGTCGAGCGGGAGAGCGCAGATACGCAGTATTTT. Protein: CASSLVERESADTQYF.

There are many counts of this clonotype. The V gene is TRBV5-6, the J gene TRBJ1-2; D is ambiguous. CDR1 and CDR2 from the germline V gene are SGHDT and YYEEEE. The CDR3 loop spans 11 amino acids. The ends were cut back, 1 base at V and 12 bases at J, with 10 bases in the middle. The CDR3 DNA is TGTGCCAGCAGCTTGAGGTCTGGGGACACCTTC. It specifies CASSLRSGDTF.

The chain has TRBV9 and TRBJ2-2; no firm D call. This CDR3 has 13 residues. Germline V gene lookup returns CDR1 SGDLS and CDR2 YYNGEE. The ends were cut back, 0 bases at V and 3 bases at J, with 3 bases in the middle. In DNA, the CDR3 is TGTGCCAGCAGCGTAGTAGACACCGGGGAGCTGTTTTTT. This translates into CASSVVDTGELFF.

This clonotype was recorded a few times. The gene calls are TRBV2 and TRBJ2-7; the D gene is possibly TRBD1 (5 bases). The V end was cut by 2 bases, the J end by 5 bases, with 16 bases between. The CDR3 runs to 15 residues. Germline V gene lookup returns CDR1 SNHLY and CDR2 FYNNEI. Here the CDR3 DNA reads TGTGCCAGCAGTGAAACGGCAGGGTACGTTAACGAGCAGTACTTC. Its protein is CASSETAGYVNEQYF.

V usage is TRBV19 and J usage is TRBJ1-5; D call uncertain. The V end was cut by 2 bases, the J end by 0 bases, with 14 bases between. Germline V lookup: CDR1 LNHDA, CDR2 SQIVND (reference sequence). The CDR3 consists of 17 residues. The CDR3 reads CASSILGFTYSNQPQHF. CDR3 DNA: TGTGCCAGTAGTATATTAGGTTTCACTTATAGCAATCAGCCCCAGCATTTT. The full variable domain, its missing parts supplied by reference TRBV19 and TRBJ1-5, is DGGITQSPKYLFRKEGQNVTLSCEQNLNHDAMYWYRQDPGQGLRLIYYSQIVNDFQKGDIAEGYSVSREKKESFPLTVTSAQKNPTAFYLCASSILGFTYSNQPQHFGDGTRLSIL.

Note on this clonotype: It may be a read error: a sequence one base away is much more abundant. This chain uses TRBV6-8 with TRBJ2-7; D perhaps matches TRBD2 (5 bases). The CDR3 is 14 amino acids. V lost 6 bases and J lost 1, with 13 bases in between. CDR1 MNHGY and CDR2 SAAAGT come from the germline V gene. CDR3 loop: CASSGETLSYEQYF. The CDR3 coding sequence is TGTGCCAGCAGCGGGGAGACACTATCCTACGAGCAGTACTTC.

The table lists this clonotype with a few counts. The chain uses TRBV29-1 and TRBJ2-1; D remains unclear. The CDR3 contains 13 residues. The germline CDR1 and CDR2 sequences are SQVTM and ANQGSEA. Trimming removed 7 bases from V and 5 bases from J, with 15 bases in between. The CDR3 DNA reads TGCAGCGCCAGACTCGAGAGCGACAATGAGCAGTTCTTC. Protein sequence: CSARLESDNEQFF.

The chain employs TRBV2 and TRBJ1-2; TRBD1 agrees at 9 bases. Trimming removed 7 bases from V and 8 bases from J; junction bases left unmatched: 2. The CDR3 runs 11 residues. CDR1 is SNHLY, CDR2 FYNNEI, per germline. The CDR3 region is CASTTGGGYTF. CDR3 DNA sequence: TGTGCCAGCACAACAGGGGGCGGCTACACCTTC.

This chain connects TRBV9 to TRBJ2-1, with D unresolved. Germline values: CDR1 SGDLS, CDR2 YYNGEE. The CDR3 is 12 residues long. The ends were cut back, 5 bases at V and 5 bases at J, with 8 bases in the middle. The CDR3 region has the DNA TGTGCCAGCAGTACAAATAACAATGAGCAGTTCTTC. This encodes CASSTNNNEQFF.

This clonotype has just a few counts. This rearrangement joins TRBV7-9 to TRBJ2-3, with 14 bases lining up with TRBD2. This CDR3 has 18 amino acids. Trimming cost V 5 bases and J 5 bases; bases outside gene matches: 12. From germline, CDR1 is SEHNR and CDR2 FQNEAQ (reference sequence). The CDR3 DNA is TGTGCCAGCAGCCCGACTAGCGGGAGGGCCAAGTCCGTAGATACGCAGTATTTT. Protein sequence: CASSPTSGRAKSVDTQYF.

CDR3 nucleotides: TGTGCCAGCAGAGGGCAAAAACTGTTTTTT. Translated: CASRGQKLFF. This chain uses TRBV2 with TRBJ1-4, with D unclear. Per germline, CDR1 SNHLY and CDR2 FYNNEI. CDR3 length: 10 residues. Between the trimmed V and J ends, which lost 6 bases and 9 bases, there was a span of 5 bases.

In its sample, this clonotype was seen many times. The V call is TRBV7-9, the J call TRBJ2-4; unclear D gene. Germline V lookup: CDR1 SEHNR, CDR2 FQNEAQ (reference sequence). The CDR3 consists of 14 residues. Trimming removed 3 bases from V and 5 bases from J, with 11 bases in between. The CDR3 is CASSLRDEENIQYF. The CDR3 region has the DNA TGTGCCAGCAGCTTGAGAGATGAAGAAAACATTCAGTACTTC.

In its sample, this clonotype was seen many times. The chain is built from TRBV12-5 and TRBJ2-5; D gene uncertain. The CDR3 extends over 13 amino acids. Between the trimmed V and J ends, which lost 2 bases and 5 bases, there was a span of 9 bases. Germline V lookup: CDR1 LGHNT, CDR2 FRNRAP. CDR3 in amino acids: CASGLPAQETQYF. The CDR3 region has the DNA TGTGCTAGTGGTTTGCCCGCCCAGGAGACCCAGTACTTC.